The rows below give T cell receptor beta chains drawn from one sample of a study of Graves' ophthalmopathy and Graves' hyperthyroidism. TCRdb recomputed calls from the multiplex PCR reads with MiXCR, one row per CDR3 protein. In the table there are over a million distinct CDR3 sequences, 35% to 40% of which are singletons. Specimen: peripheral blood or thyroid tissue (not recorded which). Receptors were obtained from an adult man with Graves' hyperthyroidism. Each CDR3 is given with its conserved first and last residue. D genes are given only for firm matches. Size is omitted from some rows. Given values are once, few, many or a class for expanded clones.

size	V	J	D	DNA	CDR3
many	TRBV7-2	TRBJ2-5	NA	TGTGCCAGCAGCTTAGAGGCAGCCAAAGAGACCCAGTACTTC	CASSLEAAKETQYF
NA	TRBV10-2	TRBJ1-2	NA	TGCGCCAGCAGTGAGCCGGGACGGAGCTATGGCTACACCTTC	CASSEPGRSYGYTF
many	TRBV7-9	TRBJ2-5	TRBD2	TGTGCCAGCAGCTCAAAAGCGGGAGGAGAGACCCAGTACTTC	CASSSKAGGETQYF
NA	TRBV7-2	TRBJ1-5	TRBD1	TGTGCCAGCAGTTCGCTCCAGGGGGCGCCCGGGCAGCCCCAGCATTTT	CASSSLQGAPGQPQHF
many	TRBV10-2	TRBJ2-7	NA	TGCGCCAGCAGTGATAGACCATACGAGCAGTACTTC	CASSDRPYEQYF
few	TRBV4-3	TRBJ1-1	NA	TGCGCCAGCAGCTTGACGTCAGGGTCCATGAACACTGAAGCTTTCTTT	CASSLTSGSMNTEAFF
many	TRBV19	TRBJ1-5	NA	TGTGCCAGTAGTGTACAGGGTTTTAATCAGCCCCAGCATTTT	CASSVQGFNQPQHF
many	TRBV7-8	TRBJ2-5	NA	TGTGCCAGCACCTCTGTAGCAGGGGGGGGATGGTCCCAGTACTTC	CASTSVAGGGWSQYF
many	TRBV2	TRBJ2-6	TRBD1	TGTGCCAGCAATCCCGGGACAGGGCGCTCTGGGGCCAACGTCCTGACTTTC	CASNPGTGRSGANVLTF
many	TRBV10-3	TRBJ2-5	NA	TGTGCCATCAGTGAAGCAGGGAGAGAGACCCAGTACTTC	CAISEAGRETQYF
NA	TRBV7-8	TRBJ2-7	NA	TGTGCCACCAGGGCGGGACTGGAAAATGGAGAGCAGTACTTC	CATRAGLENGEQYF
NA	TRBV9	TRBJ1-6	NA	TGTGCCAGCAGCGGTCGACACCTTAATTCACCCCTCCACTTT	CASSGRHLNSPLHF
many	TRBV28	TRBJ1-2	TRBD1	TGTGCCAGCAGTCGCCCCGGACAGGGAGGTCTCGGCGGCTACACCTTC	CASSRPGQGGLGGYTF
NA	TRBV6-6	TRBJ2-7	NA	TGTGCCAGCTCCCCGGGGCAGCGGAGCAACGAGCAGTACTTC	CASSPGQRSNEQYF
NA	TRBV7-8	TRBJ2-2	NA	TGTGCCAGCCAGGTTCTAAACACCGGGGAGCTGTTTTTT	CASQVLNTGELFF
NA	TRBV2	TRBJ1-5	NA	TGTGCCAGCAGTGATGGGCCAAATCAGCCCCAGCATTTT	CASSDGPNQPQHF
NA	TRBV10-2	TRBJ1-5	NA	TGTGCCAGCAATCGACGACAGGACAATCAGCCCCAGCATTTT	CASNRRQDNQPQHF
few	TRBV5-1	TRBJ2-5	TRBD1	TGCGCCAGCAGCCCCGGGGACAGCCTACAAGAGACCCAGTACTTC	CASSPGDSLQETQYF
many	TRBV7-8	TRBJ2-7	NA	TGTGCCAGCAGCTGGTTTGCAGGGCAACCCTACGAGCAGTACTTC	CASSWFAGQPYEQYF
many	TRBV2	TRBJ1-3	NA	TGTGCCAGCAGCGTCCGCGGGGCATCCGGAAACACCATATATTTT	CASSVRGASGNTIYF
NA	TRBV24-1	TRBJ2-7	NA	TGTGCCAGCAGTTACCGCAGGGCCTCCTACGAGCAGTACTTC	CASSYRRASYEQYF
NA	TRBV9	TRBJ2-3	TRBD2	TGTGCCAGCAGCGTCGACCCGGGACTAGCCCCAGATACGCAGTATTTT	CASSVDPGLAPDTQYF
many	TRBV6-5	TRBJ1-1	NA	TGTGCCAGCAGTTACTCCGGGGGCGAAGGCACTGAAGCTTTCTTT	CASSYSGGEGTEAFF
many	TRBV5-8	TRBJ2-7	NA	TGTGCCAGCAGCTTGGCAGGGGCGCTCTACGAGCAGTACTTC	CASSLAGALYEQYF
NA	TRBV9	TRBJ2-5	NA	TGTGCCAGCAGCCAAGAGGGCATTGGGGGGGAGACCCAGTACTTC	CASSQEGIGGETQYF
NA	TRBV10-3	TRBJ1-5	NA	TGTGCCATCAGTGACGGCGGGCCCCAGCATTTT	CAISDGGPQHF
many	TRBV11-1	TRBJ1-2	NA	TGTGCCAGCAGCTTCGGTAGGGCTGGTTCCAGCTACACCTTC	CASSFGRAGSSYTF
many	TRBV11-1	TRBJ1-1	NA	TGTGCCAGCACCAGCAGGTCCGGGAGGACTGAAGCTTTCTTT	CASTSRSGRTEAFF
many	TRBV7-9	TRBJ2-7	NA	TGCGCCAGCAGCGGGAGACAGGGGCACGAGCAGTACTTC	CASSGRQGHEQYF
NA	TRBV18	TRBJ2-5	NA	TGTGCCAGCTCACCAGGGACATCCGCTTGGAACGCCTTAAACTTC	CASSPGTSAWNALNF
many	TRBV7-2	TRBJ2-5	NA	TGTGCCAGCAGCTCCCAGCGGCGGGAGACCCAGTACTTC	CASSSQRRETQYF
NA	TRBV11-1	TRBJ2-7	NA	TGTGCCAGCAGACCTCCCCCACGCGACAGGTCCTACGAGCAGTACTTC	CASRPPPRDRSYEQYF
NA	TRBV6-5	TRBJ1-1	NA	TGTGCCACCGGGGACTACATGAACACTGAAGCTTTCTTT	CATGDYMNTEAFF
few	TRBV27	TRBJ2-5	NA	TGTGCCAGCAGTCCTCGAGGCCAGCGAGCAGGAGAGACCCAGTACTTC	CASSPRGQRAGETQYF
NA	TRBV7-3	TRBJ2-7	NA	TGTGCCAGCAGCGTCCAGGGCGGGGAGACCTACGAGCAGTACTTC	CASSVQGGETYEQYF
NA	TRBV2	TRBJ2-6	TRBD1	TGTGCCAGCAGGGGCAGGACAGGGGAACCTAGTGGGGCCAACGTCCTGACTTTC	CASRGRTGEPSGANVLTF
many	TRBV10-3	TRBJ2-5	TRBD2	TGTGCCATCAGTGAGTCGACTAGCGGGGAGCAAGAGACCCAGTACTTC	CAISESTSGEQETQYF
few	TRBV7-2	TRBJ2-7	TRBD1	TGTGCCAGCAGCCCGGGACAGGGGGCGTTCCCCTACGAGCAGTACTTC	CASSPGQGAFPYEQYF
NA	TRBV11-2	TRBJ1-6	TRBD1	TGTGCCAGCAGCTGGGGACAGGATTCACCCCTCCACTTT	CASSWGQDSPLHF
NA	TRBV5-6	TRBJ2-7	NA	TGTGCCAGCAGCGCCCCCCGACACGGAAGCTCCTACGAGCAGTACTTC	CASSAPRHGSSYEQYF
few	TRBV24-1	TRBJ1-2	NA	TGTGCCACCAGTGATTTTGACACTAACTATGGCTACACCTTC	CATSDFDTNYGYTF
many	TRBV29-1	TRBJ2-7	NA	TGCAGCGTCATATCGGGCGTCAGCTACGAGCAGTACTTC	CSVISGVSYEQYF